This T cell receptor (beta chain) was profiled in a study of T cell responses to AZD1222 COVID-19 vaccine. Findings and caveats of the study: At 160-218 and 743-854, vaccine-associated CD4 TCRs were dominant, and they spanned spike. There were repertoire samples only from the period after the peak T cell response.

Trimming pared 5 bases from V and 0 bases from J, leaving 10 bases between. Germline loops: CDR1 SGHTA, CDR2 FQGNSA. The CDR3 sequence is 15 residues long. As to this clone: No antigen is known for it.

This table comes from immunoSEQ multiplex PCR, and its TCRdb copy is limited to in-frame clones, with some not included. The data hold tens of thousands of clones, with roughly 89% observed a single time. This chain links TRBV7-2 with TRBJ2-2; no firm D call. The receptor comes from an adult in good health. Sequenced here: peripheral blood, sampled on day 0 of AZD1222 vaccination. CDR3 nucleotides: TGTGCCAGCAGCAAATTCAACCCGAACACCGGGGAGCTGTTTTTT. This encodes CASSKFNPNTGELFF.